A single sample is the source of the 21 T cell receptor beta chains below, sequenced in a study of human T cells and chemical hapten exposure. A single record per CDR3 protein comes from TCRdb applying MiXCR to the RACE reads. The sample holds 300,000 to 350,000 distinct CDR3 sequences, approximately 6.9% seen once. Sample time point: patch test 1, 2 weeks after DPC sensitization. Documented treatment: therapeutic diphenylcyclopropenone sensitization with weekly scalp DPC. The sequenced sample was whole blood, obtained in connection with sensitization to the hapten diphenylcyclopropenone (DPC). These receptors came from a woman younger than 30 with alopecia areata. Some clones in this sample may be carry-over from other donors' samples.

A few counts support this clonotype. The rearrangement uses TRBV28 and TRBJ2-1, with 10 bases identical to TRBD2. The CDR3 runs to 15 residues. CDR1 MDHEN and CDR2 SYDVKM come from the germline V gene. V shed 2 bases and J 8 bases; nucleotides not matched to a gene: 6. CDR3 in amino acids: CASSLVLAGMDEQFF. Here the CDR3 DNA reads TGTGCCAGCAGTTTAGTACTAGCGGGGATGGATGAGCAGTTCTTC.

This clonotype was seen repeatedly, ten times or more. The chain joins TRBV14 to TRBJ2-3, with TRBD1 matching 7 bases. The CDR3 covers 14 residues. Germline CDR1 reads SGHDN; CDR2 reads FVKESK. Losses at the gene ends were 3 bases for V and 5 bases for J; bases not matched to a gene: 5. The CDR3 DNA sequence: TGTGCCAGCAGCCACCGGGACAGAGAAGATACGCAGTATTTT. This codes for CASSHRDREDTQYF.

The chain is built from TRBV7-2 and TRBJ1-3; D is unresolved. Trimming removed 7 bases at V and 9 bases at J, with 13 bases between. CDR1 and CDR2 from the germline V gene are SGHTA and FQGNSA. This CDR3 contains 12 residues. The CDR3 nucleotides are TGTGCCAGCACCTCTCCGCGGGGCACCATATATTTT. It encodes CASTSPRGTIYF.

This clonotype has just a few counts. The V and J genes are TRBV6-2 or TRBV6-3 and TRBJ1-6, with D uncertain. The germline V gene encodes CDR1 MNHEY and CDR2 SVGEGT. With 2 bases removed from V and 7 bases from J, the gap between germline ends came to 12 bases. This CDR3 region has 15 residues. Here the CDR3 DNA reads TGTGCCAGCAGTTACGCGACATTCGGGAATTCACCCCTCCACTTT. This encodes CASSYATFGNSPLHF.

V is TRBV10-2 and J is TRBJ1-1, with unresolved D. CDR1 is WSHSY and CDR2 is SAAADI in the germline V gene. The germline V and J ends were trimmed by 8 bases and 1 base, with 5 bases remaining between them. This CDR3 has 11 amino acids. CDR3 sequence (DNA): TGCGCCAGCGGCCCGAACACTGAAGCTTTCTTT. Translation gives CASGPNTEAFF.

This sequence joins TRBV12-3 or TRBV12-4 and TRBJ1-1; 9 positions agree with TRBD1. The CDR3 totals 14 residues. The trim removed 6 bases at V and 3 bases at J, leaving 5 bases unmatched. The CDR3: CASRPGQGYTEAFF. The CDR3 DNA reads as TGTGCCAGCAGACCAGGACAGGGGTACACTGAAGCTTTCTTT.

This clonotype has just a few counts. Here the CDR3 DNA reads TGTGCCAGCAGGGACGGCTACTCTGGGGCCAACGTCCTGACTTTC. The encoded protein is CASRDGYSGANVLTF. This sequence joins TRBV19 and TRBJ2-6; either TRBD1 or TRBD2 may fit D (5 bases each). V gave up 9 bases and J gave up 0 bases, with 12 bases separating them. Germline CDR1 reads LNHDA; CDR2 reads SQIVND (reference sequence). This CDR3 is 15 amino acids long.

This clonotype is medium-sized in the sample. This chain connects TRBV6-2 or TRBV6-3 to TRBJ1-5; TRBD1 is a possible D gene (6 bases). Germline-derived CDR1 and CDR2 are MNHEY and SVGEGT. The CDR3 is 16 amino acids. V was clipped by 5 bases and J by 0 bases, with 14 bases between them. Here the CDR3 DNA reads TGTGCCAGCAGTCGGGGGGCAGGACCTAGCAATCAGCCCCAGCATTTT. Translating it yields CASSRGAGPSNQPQHF.

The chain uses TRBV6-6 and TRBJ1-5; 7 bases line up with TRBD1. Trimming cost V 6 bases and J 6 bases; bases outside gene matches: 14. Germline V gives CDR1 MNHNY, CDR2 SVGAGI (reference sequence). This CDR3 comprises 16 residues. The CDR3: CASRSKDRVRSQPQHF. CDR3 coding DNA: TGTGCCAGCAGAAGTAAAGACAGGGTCCGCAGTCAGCCCCAGCATTTT.

Ten or more counts support this clonotype. The genes are TRBV7-6 and TRBJ2-7, with D possibly matching TRBD1 (7 bases). The CDR3 totals 15 residues. Per the germline V gene, CDR1 is SGHVS and CDR2 is FNYEAQ. V was shortened by 2 bases and J by 2 bases, with 13 bases between the two germline ends. The DNA of the CDR3 is TGTGCCAGCAGCTTAAAGCCAGGGGGGACCTACGAGCAGTACTTC. This codes for CASSLKPGGTYEQYF.

This chain joins TRBV7-9 and TRBJ1-1; the D gene is possibly TRBD1 (5 bases). The CDR3 contains 14 residues. Germline lookup yields CDR1 SEHNR and CDR2 FQNEAQ (reference sequence). The ends were cut back, 5 bases at V and 5 bases at J, with 15 bases in the middle. DNA of the CDR3: TGTGCCAGCAGCCTCTACGACAGAGGGACTGAAGCTTTCTTT. Translation: CASSLYDRGTEAFF. Full variable domain (outside the CDR3, taken from reference TRBV7-9 and TRBJ1-1): DTGVSQNPRHKITKRGQNVTFRCDPISEHNRLYWYRQTLGQGPEFLTYFQNEAQLEKSRLLSDRFSAERPKGSFSTLEIQRTEQGDSAMYLCASSLYDRGTEAFFGQGTRLTVV.

The rearrangement uses TRBV12-3 or TRBV12-4 and TRBJ1-1, with D uncertain. There are 16 residues in the CDR3. V was clipped by 5 bases and J by 1 base, with 17 bases between them. The CDR3 DNA reads as TGTGCCAGCAGTCGCCCAGGTTTGGCTGCGAACACTGAAGCTTTCTTT. Protein product: CASSRPGLAANTEAFF.

This clonotype was detected only a few times. The chain uses TRBV10-3 and TRBJ2-1; 16 positions agree with TRBD2. The trim removed 7 bases at V and 13 bases at J, leaving 7 bases unmatched. The CDR3 has 14 amino acids. Germline CDR1 reads ENHRY; CDR2 reads SYGVKD. CDR3 in DNA: TGTGCCATCACCCCGGGACTAGCGGGGGGGCCCCAGTTCTTC. Protein sequence: CAITPGLAGGPQFF.

This clonotype was picked up a small number of times. V usage is TRBV12-3 or TRBV12-4 and J usage is TRBJ2-7; D gene uncertain. The V end lost 3 bases, the J end lost 2 bases, and 8 bases lay between the germline ends. The CDR3 contains 13 residues. Here the CDR3 DNA reads TGTGCCAGCAGTTTCGGCAGGACCTACGAGCAGTACTTC. This sequence encodes CASSFGRTYEQYF.

This clonotype was seen only a few times. This chain joins TRBV4-1 and TRBJ2-7; D is possibly TRBD1 (5 bases). Germline CDR1 and CDR2: MGHRA and YSYEKL. This CDR3 contains 15 residues. With 0 bases removed from V and 3 bases from J, the gap between germline ends came to 12 bases. The CDR3 nucleotides are TGCGCCAGCAGCCAAGACCCCGGCAGGGTCTACGAGCAGTACTTC. Encoded protein: CASSQDPGRVYEQYF.

This clonotype was counted many times. The chain employs TRBV3-1 and TRBJ2-1; D is ambiguous. This CDR3 region has 13 residues. V was pared by 1 base and J by 4 bases, with 5 bases between. The germline gives CDR1 LGHDT, CDR2 YNNKEL (reference sequence). The CDR3 region has the DNA TGTGCCAGCAGCCAAGGTCGGTACAATGAGCAGTTCTTC. It codes for CASSQGRYNEQFF.

This clonotype was recorded many times. V and J are TRBV4-3 and TRBJ1-4, with TRBD1 matching 7 bases. CDR1 LGHNA and CDR2 YSLEER come from the germline V gene. This CDR3 has 15 amino acids. With 3 bases clipped from V and 12 bases from J, the junction kept 13 bases outside the gene matches. CDR3 in amino acids: CASSQAGQEPVELFF. As DNA, the CDR3 is TGCGCCAGCAGCCAGGCCGGACAGGAGCCCGTGGAACTGTTTTTT.

Only a few counts were recorded for this clonotype. The J gene is TRBJ1-6, the V gene TRBV29-1, with 9 bases lining up with TRBD1. V lost 6 bases to trimming and J lost 8 bases; unmatched junction nucleotides: 2. The CDR3 runs to 12 residues. The germline V gene encodes CDR1 SQVTM and CDR2 ANQGSEA. In DNA form, the CDR3 reads TGCAGCGTGGGGACAGGGCATTCACCCCTCCACTTT. It is translated as CSVGTGHSPLHF.

This clonotype was found a few times. This chain joins TRBV7-3 and TRBJ2-3; D is perhaps TRBD1 (5 bases). The CDR3 totals 16 residues. The V end was cut by 4 bases, the J end by 3 bases, with 17 bases between. Germline CDR1 and CDR2: SGHTA and FQGTGA. The CDR3 DNA reads as TGTGCCAGCAGCTCGCCGCAGGGAACACTGACAGATACGCAGTATTTT. Protein: CASSSPQGTLTDTQYF.

This clonotype appeared a few times. The chain has TRBV6-6 and TRBJ2-2, with TRBD1 matching over 10 bases. The CDR3 is made up of 17 amino acids. CDR1 is MNHNY, CDR2 SVGAGI, per germline (reference sequence). J lost 1 base, V lost 2 bases, and 4 bases had no gene match. The CDR3 protein is CASSYPRDRGNTGELFF. In DNA form, the CDR3 reads TGTGCCAGCAGTTACCCCCGGGACAGGGGGAACACCGGGGAGCTGTTTTTT.

The chain links TRBV5-4 to TRBJ1-4; D is possibly TRBD1 (6 bases). The CDR3 totals 19 residues. The germline V gene encodes CDR1 SGHNT and CDR2 YYREEE (reference sequence). The V end was cut by 4 bases, the J end by 0 bases, with 22 bases between. The DNA for the CDR3 is TGTGCCAGCAGCGTCCGGGGACACTCGAGTCAATCAACTAATGAAAAACTGTTTTTT. Protein sequence: CASSVRGHSSQSTNEKLFF.